A selection of T cell receptor beta chains follows, all from one sample in a study of identical twins. TCRdb analysed the 5' RACE reads with MiXCR anew, one entry per CDR3 protein. The sample contains 700,000 or so distinct CDR3 sequences, approximately 9% of which appear only once. These data also featured in a second study, about yellow fever vaccine responses in identical twins.

Sequenced input: PBMCs. The source is a woman younger than 30 in good health. Both conserved end residues are part of each CDR3. A D gene is named only where the DNA matches it firmly. Not every row has a clone size; where given, it reads once, few, many or a size class.

CDR3 length,D gene,V gene,clone size,J gene,CDR3 DNA,CDR3 protein
14,-,TRBV20-1,many,TRBJ2-7,TGCAGTGCAACCGAGGAAAGAAGGGCCTACGAGCAGTACTTC,CSATEERRAYEQYF
15,-,TRBV4-2,-,TRBJ2-2,TGTGCCAGCAGCCAACCCGACTGGAACACCGGGGAGCTGTTTTTT,CASSQPDWNTGELFF
15,TRBD2,TRBV5-1,few,TRBJ2-3,TGCGCCAGCAGCTTGATGTCTAGCGGGAAAGATACGCAGTATTTT,CASSLMSSGKDTQYF
13,-,TRBV2,-,TRBJ2-3,TGTGCCTCGAGTATAGGGCATACAGATACGCAGTATTTT,CASSIGHTDTQYF
13,-,TRBV29-1,few,TRBJ2-7,TGCAGCACCATGGGGGGCCCCTCCTACGAGCAGTACTTC,CSTMGGPSYEQYF
16,-,TRBV5-6,few,TRBJ2-2,TGTGCCAGCAGCACCCTGGGGATAGGGAACGCCGGGGAGCTGTTTTTT,CASSTLGIGNAGELFF
13,-,TRBV6-1,-,TRBJ2-5,TGTGCCAGCGGGGACCGACTCGGAGAGACCCAGTACTTC,CASGDRLGETQYF
13,-,TRBV5-1,many,TRBJ2-2,TGCGCCAGCAGCTTCGGGTTAACCGGGGAGCTGTTTTTT,CASSFGLTGELFF
14,TRBD1,TRBV28,-,TRBJ2-7,TGTGCCAGCAAGGGACAGGGGGTCTCCTACGAGCAGTACTTC,CASKGQGVSYEQYF
14,-,TRBV27,-,TRBJ2-7,TGTGCCAGCAGTTTATCGGAGGGATTTAGCGAGCAGTACTTC,CASSLSEGFSEQYF
18,TRBD2,TRBV12-5,-,TRBJ2-2,TGTGCTAGTGGTTTGGAAGGGGCTAGCGGGAGCGGCACCGGGGAGCTGTTTTTT,CASGLEGASGSGTGELFF
14,-,TRBV7-9,few,TRBJ2-2,TGTGCCAACCCTCGAACGGGGAACACCGGGGAGCTGTTTTTT,CANPRTGNTGELFF
13,-,TRBV6-4,-,TRBJ2-7,TGTGCCAGCAGTGCGGAGAGGGCCCACGAGCAGTACTTC,CASSAERAHEQYF
12,-,TRBV12-3/TRBV12-4,many,TRBJ1-2,TGTGCCAGTAGAGTCCGAGGGAGCGGCTACACCTTC,CASRVRGSGYTF
15,-,TRBV15,many,TRBJ2-7,TGTGCCACCAGCAGAGAACAGGGTTACTCCTACGAGCAGTACTTC,CATSREQGYSYEQYF
14,-,TRBV18,many,TRBJ2-5,TGTGCCAGCTCACAAACGAGGGGGAGAGAGACCCAGTACTTC,CASSQTRGRETQYF
13,-,TRBV12-5,-,TRBJ1-1,TGTGCTAGTGGTACGACCTTCAGGGGTGAAGCTTTCTTT,CASGTTFRGEAFF
13,-,TRBV18,few,TRBJ2-1,TGTGCCAGCTCACCCCTTGCCGGCAATGAGCAGTTCTTC,CASSPLAGNEQFF
15,-,TRBV6-5,few,TRBJ2-5,TGTGCCAGCAGTTACAGCCAGACCCCTCGGAAGACCCAGTACTTC,CASSYSQTPRKTQYF
16,-,TRBV6-2/TRBV6-3,-,TRBJ2-1,TGTGCCAGCAGTTACTCTGAGCTCAGCTCCTACAATGAGCAGTTCTTC,CASSYSELSSYNEQFF
14,-,TRBV11-2,-,TRBJ1-1,TGTGCCAGCGCCCCAGGGTTCTTGAACACTGAAGCTTTCTTT,CASAPGFLNTEAFF
14,TRBD1,TRBV12-3/TRBV12-4,many,TRBJ1-5,TGTGCCAGCAGTTCACAGGGGTACAATCAGCCCCAGCATTTT,CASSSQGYNQPQHF
18,-,TRBV4-3,few,TRBJ2-2,TGCGCCAGCAGCCAAGAGTTGCTGGGGGCGGCGAACACCGGGGAGCTGTTTTTT,CASSQELLGAANTGELFF
15,-,TRBV3-1,-,TRBJ2-7,TGTGCCAGCAGCCAAGAGAAGCGGGTGGTCTCCGAGCAGTACTTC,CASSQEKRVVSEQYF
10,-,TRBV20-1,-,TRBJ2-1,TGCAGTGCGCCTAGCGATGAGCAGTTCTTC,CSAPSDEQFF
11,-,TRBV3-1,many,TRBJ2-1,TGTGCCAGCAGCCAAGAGGGTGAGCAGTTCTTC,CASSQEGEQFF
14,-,TRBV7-9,few,TRBJ2-7,TGTGCCAGCAGCTCCGACAGCAGGCCCTACGAGCAGTACTTC,CASSSDSRPYEQYF